Sequencing of this TCR beta chain was carried out in a study of T cells after yellow fever vaccination. Whole-study results and caveats: Highly abundant clonotypes carried over from the bulk population could end up in FACS-sorted repertoires as contaminants. The CD4 compartment and the CD8 compartment contained a small share of clonotypes in common. Most clones from primary vaccination resurfaced after the booster (96% CD4, more than 75% CD8).

A few counts support this clonotype. Antigen specificity is unknown. Looked up from germline, CDR1 is SEHNR and CDR2 is FQNEAQ (reference sequence). The CDR3 has 14 amino acids. V lost 3 bases and J lost 3, with 9 bases in between. 5'RACE template switching produced TCR cDNA carrying a universal primer site and UMIs. Using its own MiXCR run on the 5' RACE reads, TCRdb lists one record per CDR3 protein. The sample lists 450,000 to 650,000 distinct CDR3 sequences, 20% to 25% occurring once. V and J are TRBV7-9 and TRBJ1-5, with D tentatively TRBD1 (5 bases). The source is a man younger than 30 who received the YFV17D yellow fever vaccine. Specimen: PBMCs, collected more than 20 days after the first yellow fever vaccination. The CDR3 nucleotides are TGTGCCAGCAGCTTTGGAGGGGTCAATCAGCCCCAGCATTTT. Amino acid sequence: CASSFGGVNQPQHF.